This entry describes one T cell receptor beta chain. What it binds is not known. The entry originates in a study of cytomegalovirus exposure and HLA in healthy donors. Study-wide results and caveats: Productive status was seen about 90% or about 30% of the time for most TCR beta V segments in an earlier analysis. Apparent HLA restriction characterized most CMV-associated TCR beta chains in a later analysis.

This PCR relied on a set of 60 Vbeta primers and 13 Jbeta primers. Produced via immunoSEQ multiplex PCR; TCRdb's table is partial and in-frame only. The sample has about 160,000 clones, around 78% seen once. V dropped 6 bases and J dropped 3; count of bases not matched to a gene: 1. Germline values: CDR1 MNHEY, CDR2 SMNVEV (reference sequence). The CDR3 has 13 amino acids. Sequenced: PBMCs. This clonotype was obtained from a man aged 35 to 55 in good health and CMV-seronegative. This sequence joins TRBV27 and TRBJ2-7, with TRBD2 matching 11 bases. CDR3 nucleotide sequence: TGTGCCAGCAGAACTAGCGGGAGCTACGAGCAGTACTTC. This encodes CASRTSGSYEQYF.